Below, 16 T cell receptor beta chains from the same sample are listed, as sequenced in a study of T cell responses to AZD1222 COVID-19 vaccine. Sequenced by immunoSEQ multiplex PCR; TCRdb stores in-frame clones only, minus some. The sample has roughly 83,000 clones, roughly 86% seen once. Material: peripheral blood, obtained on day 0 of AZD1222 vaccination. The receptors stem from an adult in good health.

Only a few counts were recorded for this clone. The CDR3 bases are TGTGCCAGCAGCGTAGGCAGGGCCAGTGCAGATACGCAGTATTTT. Encoded protein: CASSVGRASADTQYF. The J gene is TRBJ2-3, the V gene TRBV9; perhaps TRBD1 as D (5 bases). Germline values: CDR1 SGDLS, CDR2 YYNGEE. The CDR3 is 15 amino acids. Trimming cost V 0 bases and J 4 bases, with 12 bases left between them.

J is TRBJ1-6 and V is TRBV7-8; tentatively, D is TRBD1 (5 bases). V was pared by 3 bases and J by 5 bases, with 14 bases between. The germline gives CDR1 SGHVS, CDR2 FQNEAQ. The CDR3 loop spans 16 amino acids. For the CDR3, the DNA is TGTGCCAGCAGCTTTTCAACAGGAGTAAATAATTCACCCCTCCACTTT. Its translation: CASSFSTGVNNSPLHF.

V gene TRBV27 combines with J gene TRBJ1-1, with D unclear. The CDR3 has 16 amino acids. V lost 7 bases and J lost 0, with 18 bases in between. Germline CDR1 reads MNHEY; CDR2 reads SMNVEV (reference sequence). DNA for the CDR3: TGTGCCAGCAAAAAATCCGTAGGGCAGATGAACACTGAAGCTTTCTTT. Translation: CASKKSVGQMNTEAFF.

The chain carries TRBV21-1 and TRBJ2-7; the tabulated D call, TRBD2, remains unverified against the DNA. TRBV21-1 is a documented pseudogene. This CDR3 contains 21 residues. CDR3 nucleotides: TGTGCCAGCAGCCCCCGGGCGGGGCCAGGGCCCAGCGGGGGGCCCCGCCACGAGCAGTACTTC. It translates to CASSPRAGPGPSGGPRHEQYF.

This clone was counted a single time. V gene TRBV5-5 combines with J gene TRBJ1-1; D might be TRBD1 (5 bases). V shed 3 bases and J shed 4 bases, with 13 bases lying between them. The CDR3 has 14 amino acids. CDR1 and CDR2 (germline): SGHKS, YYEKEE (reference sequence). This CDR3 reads CASSWGVVGTEAFF. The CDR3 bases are TGTGCCAGCAGCTGGGGGGTTGTGGGCACTGAAGCTTTCTTT. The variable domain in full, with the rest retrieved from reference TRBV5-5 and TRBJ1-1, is DAGVTQSPTHLIKTRGQQVTLRCSPISGHKSVSWYQQVLGQGPQFIFQYYEKEERGRGNFPDRFSARQFPNYSSELNVNALLLGDSALYLCASSWGVVGTEAFFGQGTRLTVV.

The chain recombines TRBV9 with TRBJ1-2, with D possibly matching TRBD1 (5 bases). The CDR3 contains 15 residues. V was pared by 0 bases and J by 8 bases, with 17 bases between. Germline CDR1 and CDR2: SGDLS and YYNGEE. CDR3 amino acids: CASSVDRNTRNGYTF. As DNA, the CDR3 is TGTGCCAGCAGCGTAGACAGGAATACACGGAACGGCTACACCTTC.

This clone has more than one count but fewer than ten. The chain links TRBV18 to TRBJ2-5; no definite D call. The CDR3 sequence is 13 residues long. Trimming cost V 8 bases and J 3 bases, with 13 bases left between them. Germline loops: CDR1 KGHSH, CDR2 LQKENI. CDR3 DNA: TGTGCCAGCGCCGGTCTGGGCAAAGAGACCCAGTACTTC. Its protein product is CASAGLGKETQYF. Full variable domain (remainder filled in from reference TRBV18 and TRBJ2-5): NAGVMQNPRHLVRRRGQEARLRCSPMKGHSHVYWYRQLPEEGLKFMVYLQKENIIDESGMPKERFSAEFPKEGPSILRIQQVVRGDSAAYFCASAGLGKETQYFGPGTRLLVL.

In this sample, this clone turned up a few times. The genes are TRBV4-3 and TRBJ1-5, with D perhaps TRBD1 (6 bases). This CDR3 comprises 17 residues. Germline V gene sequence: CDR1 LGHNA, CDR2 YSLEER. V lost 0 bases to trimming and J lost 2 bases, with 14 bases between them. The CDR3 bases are TGCGCCAGCAGCCAAGATTTGGGGGGCAGTGGCAATCAGCCCCAGCATTTT. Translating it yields CASSQDLGGSGNQPQHF.

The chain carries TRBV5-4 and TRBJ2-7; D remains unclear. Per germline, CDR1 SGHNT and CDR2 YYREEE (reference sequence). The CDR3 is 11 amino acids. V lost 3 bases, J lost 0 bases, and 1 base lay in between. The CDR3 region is CASSSSYEQYF. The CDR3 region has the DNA TGTGCCAGCAGCTCCTCCTACGAGCAGTACTTC.

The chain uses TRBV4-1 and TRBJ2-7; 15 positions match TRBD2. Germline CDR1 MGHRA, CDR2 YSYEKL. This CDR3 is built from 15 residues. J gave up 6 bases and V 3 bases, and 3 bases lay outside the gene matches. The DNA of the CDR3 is TGCGCCAGCAGCCAGGGACTAGCGGGGGGATTCGAGCAGTACTTC. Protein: CASSQGLAGGFEQYF.

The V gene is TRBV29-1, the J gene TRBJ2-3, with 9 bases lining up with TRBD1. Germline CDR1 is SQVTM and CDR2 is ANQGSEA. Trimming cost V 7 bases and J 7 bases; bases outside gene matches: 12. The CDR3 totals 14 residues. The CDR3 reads CSAITGGGLNTQYF. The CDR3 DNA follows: TGCAGCGCAATTACAGGGGGCGGGTTAAATACGCAGTATTTT.

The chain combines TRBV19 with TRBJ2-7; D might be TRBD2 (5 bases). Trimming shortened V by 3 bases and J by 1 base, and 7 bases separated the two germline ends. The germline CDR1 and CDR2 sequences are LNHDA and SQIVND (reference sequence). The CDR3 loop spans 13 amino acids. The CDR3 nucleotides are TGTGCCAGTAGTATGTCGGGGTCCTACGAGCAGTACTTC. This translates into CASSMSGSYEQYF.

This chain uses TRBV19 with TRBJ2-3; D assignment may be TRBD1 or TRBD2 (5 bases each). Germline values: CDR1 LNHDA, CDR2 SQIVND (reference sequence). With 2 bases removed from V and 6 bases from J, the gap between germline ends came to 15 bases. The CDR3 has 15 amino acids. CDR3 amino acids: CASSIIRDPSDTQYF. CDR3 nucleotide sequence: TGTGCCAGTAGTATAATCAGGGACCCGTCTGATACGCAGTATTTT.

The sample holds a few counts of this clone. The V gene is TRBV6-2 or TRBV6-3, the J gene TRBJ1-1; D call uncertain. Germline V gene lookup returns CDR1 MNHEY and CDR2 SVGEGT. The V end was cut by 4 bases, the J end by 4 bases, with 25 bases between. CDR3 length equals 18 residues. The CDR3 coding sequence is TGTGCCAGCAGTTCTATCCTAACTCCAAGGTGGGGAGGCACTGAAGCTTTCTTT. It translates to CASSSILTPRWGGTEAFF.

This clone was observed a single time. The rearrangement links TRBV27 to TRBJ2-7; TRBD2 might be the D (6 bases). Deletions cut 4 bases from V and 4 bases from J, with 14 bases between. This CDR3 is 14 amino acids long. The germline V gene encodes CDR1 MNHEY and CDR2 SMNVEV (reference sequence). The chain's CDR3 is CASSYTGAGYEQYF. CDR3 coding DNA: TGTGCCAGCAGTTACACGGGAGCGGGTTACGAGCAGTACTTC.

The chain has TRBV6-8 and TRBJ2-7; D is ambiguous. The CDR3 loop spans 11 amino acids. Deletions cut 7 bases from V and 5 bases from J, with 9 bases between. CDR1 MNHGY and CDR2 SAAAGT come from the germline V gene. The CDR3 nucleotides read TGTGCCAGCATCATACGCCACGAGCAGTACTTC. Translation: CASIIRHEQYF.